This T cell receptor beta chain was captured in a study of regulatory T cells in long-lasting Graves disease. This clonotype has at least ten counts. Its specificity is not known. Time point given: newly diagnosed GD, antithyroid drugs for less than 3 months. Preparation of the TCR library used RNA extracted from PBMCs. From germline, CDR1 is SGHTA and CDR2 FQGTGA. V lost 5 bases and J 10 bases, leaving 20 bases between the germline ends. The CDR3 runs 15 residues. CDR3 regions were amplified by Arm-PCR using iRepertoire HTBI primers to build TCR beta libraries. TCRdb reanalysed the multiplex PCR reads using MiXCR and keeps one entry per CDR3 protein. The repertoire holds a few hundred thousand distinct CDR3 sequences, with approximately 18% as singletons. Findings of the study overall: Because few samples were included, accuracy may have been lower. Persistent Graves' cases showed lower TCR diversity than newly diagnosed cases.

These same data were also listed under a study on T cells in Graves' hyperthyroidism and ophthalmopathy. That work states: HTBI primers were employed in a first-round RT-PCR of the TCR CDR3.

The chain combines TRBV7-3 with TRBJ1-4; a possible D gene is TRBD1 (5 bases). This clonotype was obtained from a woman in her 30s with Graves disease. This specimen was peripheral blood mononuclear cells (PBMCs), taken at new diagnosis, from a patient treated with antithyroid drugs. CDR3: CASSERRDGKGKLFF. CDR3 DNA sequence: TGTGCCAGCAGCGAGCGCCGGGACGGTAAGGGAAAACTGTTTTTT.